This T cell receptor (beta chain) was recorded in a study of T cells in Graves' hyperthyroidism and ophthalmopathy. The V segment lost 6 bases and the J segment 7 bases; nucleotides outside the gene matches: 8. Germline CDR1 and CDR2: SGHDN and FVKESK. This CDR3 has 14 residues. Researchers amplified the TCR beta CDR3 regions from RNA transcripts. Researchers ran a first-round RT-PCR on the TCR CDR3 using the HTBI primer set. MiXCR was run by TCRdb on the multiplex PCR reads, yielding one entry per CDR3 protein. The profile covers some 700,000 distinct CDR3 sequences, with 15% to 20% appearing a single time and less than 20% taken by the ten largest. This clonotype was seen more than once but under ten times.

Sequencing used blood. This receptor was taken from a man in his fifties or sixties with Graves' hyperthyroidism. The chain joins TRBV14 to TRBJ2-1; 8 nucleotides agree with TRBD2. The CDR3 loop is CASRESGRGNEQFF. CDR3 DNA sequence: TGTGCCAGCAGGGAAAGCGGGAGAGGAAATGAGCAGTTCTTC. The full variable domain, with the rest looked up from reference TRBV14 and TRBJ2-1, is EAGVTQFPSHSVIEKGQTVTLRCDPISGHDNLYWYRRVMGKEIKFLLHFVKESKQDESGMPNNRFLAERTGGTYSTLKVQPAELEDSGVYFCASRESGRGNEQFFGPGTRLTVL.